The 27 T cell receptor beta chains in this list originate from one sample, sequenced in a study of CXCR3-negative and CXCR3-positive naive CD8 T cells. It was by 5' RACE with UMI labels that the TRB cDNA libraries were prepared. TCRdb reanalyzed the 5' RACE reads, giving one entry per CDR3 protein sequence and no DNA. The table for this sample gives 100,000 to 150,000 distinct CDR3 sequences. Their specific antigens are unknown. Study results and caveats: TRB CDR3s were more hydrophobic in CXCR3-positive than in CXCR3-negative naive cells.

The specimen sequenced was naive CXCR3+ CD8+ T cells from blood. Subset noted: CD45RO-CCR7+CD27+CD95- naive CD8+ T cells expressing CXCR3 (TNR3+). The receptor set was obtained from a human donor in good health. Some clones in this sample may be carry-over from other donors' samples.

This chain links TRBV27 with TRBJ2-2; TCRdb's assignment of TRBD1 cannot be checked, as there is no DNA. This CDR3 is 14 amino acids long. The germline V gene encodes CDR1 MNHEY and CDR2 SMNVEV (reference sequence). The chain's CDR3 is CASSFGPSTGELFF.

The V gene is TRBV5-4, the J gene TRBJ2-7; TCRdb designates TRBD2, a call that cannot be tested without DNA. CDR1 is SGHNT, CDR2 YYREEE, per germline (reference sequence). The CDR3 is made up of 15 amino acids. The CDR3 sequence: CASSFGLAVSYEQYF. The complete variable domain, with remaining parts taken from reference TRBV5-4 and TRBJ2-7, reads ETGVTQSPTHLIKTRGQQVTLRCSSQSGHNTVSWYQQALGQGPQFIFQYYREEENGRGNFPPRFSGLQFPNYSSELNVNALELDDSALYLCASSFGLAVSYEQYFGPGTRLTVT.

The chain uses TRBV28 and TRBJ2-7; without DNA, the TCRdb call of TRBD2 cannot be checked. CDR3 length: 18 residues. The V gene's germline CDR1 is MDHEN and CDR2 SYDVKM. CDR3 in amino acids: CASSLSRTSITLVYEQYF.

This chain joins TRBV27 and TRBJ2-1; there is no DNA to check the TCRdb D call of TRBD2. CDR3 length: 16 residues. Germline assignment: CDR1 MNHEY and CDR2 SMNVEV (reference sequence). CDR3 residues: CASSSLLAGGYNEQFF.

The gene calls are TRBV14 and TRBJ1-1. There are 17 residues in the CDR3. The germline CDR1 and CDR2 sequences are SGHDN and FVKESK. CDR3 loop: CASSQVWDWGMNTEAFF.

The rearrangement joins TRBV29-1 to TRBJ2-1; TCRdb reports TRBD1, a call that lacks DNA to check it against. This CDR3 is 13 amino acids long. Germline V gives CDR1 SQVTM, CDR2 ANQGSEA. This CDR3 reads CSVGQGERGIEFF.

The chain couples TRBV19 to TRBJ2-3; as DNA is missing, the TRBD2 call by TCRdb cannot be tested. Germline assignment: CDR1 LNHDA and CDR2 SQIVND (reference sequence). The CDR3 has 15 residues. CDR3 sequence reads: CASTQGGLGTDTQYF.

The rearrangement joins TRBV6-5 to TRBJ2-3; TCRdb lists TRBD2, though no DNA is available to test this call. CDR3 length: 18 amino acids. The V gene's germline CDR1 is MNHEY and CDR2 SVGAGI. The CDR3 region is CASSYSPSGGPSTDTQYF.

The chain combines TRBV29-1 with TRBJ1-2; TCRdb's D call, TRBD1, is unchecked because there is no DNA. Germline V gene sequence: CDR1 SQVTM, CDR2 ANQGSEA. The CDR3 extends over 15 amino acids. The CDR3 reads CSALIEVSLNYGYTF. The variable domain in full, with the rest retrieved from reference TRBV29-1 and TRBJ1-2, is SAVISQKPSRDICQRGTSLTIQCQVDSQVTMMFWYRQQPGQSLTLIATANQGSEATYESGFVIDKFPISRPNLTFSTLTVSNMSPEDSSIYLCSALIEVSLNYGYTFGSGTRLTVV.

V is TRBV18 and J is TRBJ1-4. The CDR3 length is 14 residues. Germline V gene lookup returns CDR1 KGHSH and CDR2 LQKENI. CDR3 loop: CASSDEADNEKLFF. The full variable domain, with the rest looked up from reference TRBV18 and TRBJ1-4, is NAGVMQNPRHLVRRRGQEARLRCSPMKGHSHVYWYRQLPEEGLKFMVYLQKENIIDESGMPKERFSAEFPKEGPSILRIQQVVRGDSAAYFCASSDEADNEKLFFGSGTQLSVL.

This chain uses TRBV7-9 with TRBJ2-1. The germline V gene has CDR1 SEHNR and CDR2 FQNEAQ (reference sequence). The CDR3 is 14 residues long. The CDR3 region is CASSSGDSYNEQFF.

The V and J genes are TRBV19 and TRBJ1-6. Germline V lookup: CDR1 LNHDA, CDR2 SQIVND (reference sequence). This CDR3 comprises 15 residues. This CDR3 reads CASSIGEFGNSPLHF.

The chain is built from TRBV28 and TRBJ1-5; the TCRdb call, TRBD1, lacks DNA for checking. The germline gives CDR1 MDHEN, CDR2 SYDVKM. The CDR3 has 16 residues. The CDR3 sequence: CASSPRPGQGIGPQHF.

The genes are TRBV12-3 or TRBV12-4 and TRBJ1-2; TCRdb outputs TRBD1, but without DNA this stays unchecked. CDR3 size: 13 residues. The CDR3 sequence is CASTSGGSGGYTF.

The rearrangement links TRBV12-3 or TRBV12-4 to TRBJ1-5. The CDR3 covers 14 residues. This CDR3 is CASSSEGRIDPQHF.

The chain combines TRBV7-9 with TRBJ2-1; absent DNA, TCRdb's TRBD2 call cannot be checked. CDR1 is SEHNR and CDR2 is FQNEAQ in the germline V gene (reference sequence). The CDR3 is 13 amino acids. The CDR3 here is CASIRAGYNEQFF.

The chain links TRBV6-2 or TRBV6-3 to TRBJ2-3; the TCRdb call, TRBD1, lacks DNA for checking. The CDR3 consists of 14 residues. Per the germline V gene, CDR1 is MNHEY and CDR2 is SVGEGT. The CDR3 protein is CASRGGAAGNTQYF.

The chain has TRBV3-1 and TRBJ2-1; TCRdb's assignment of TRBD1 cannot be checked, as there is no DNA. CDR1 is LGHDT and CDR2 is YNNKEL in the germline V gene (reference sequence). This CDR3 has 18 residues. The CDR3 here is CASSQDPQQGVSLIEQFF.

The chain uses TRBV10-3 and TRBJ1-1; TCRdb selects TRBD1, and the lack of DNA leaves this call unchecked. The CDR3 runs to 13 residues. Germline assignment: CDR1 ENHRY and CDR2 SYGVKD. CDR3 in amino acids: CALGTGVNTEAFF.

J is TRBJ2-3 and V is TRBV3-1; TCRdb picks TRBD2, but there is no DNA to check that call. The germline V gene has CDR1 LGHDT and CDR2 YNNKEL (reference sequence). The CDR3 totals 17 residues. The CDR3 is CASSQSPSSRITDTQYF.

J is TRBJ2-3 and V is TRBV6-2 or TRBV6-3. The germline gives CDR1 MNHEY, CDR2 SVGEGT. CDR3 length: 15 amino acids. CDR3 sequence reads: CASSYSGADTDTQYF.

The chain links TRBV5-1 to TRBJ2-3; TCRdb designates TRBD1, a call that cannot be tested without DNA. Germline assignment: CDR1 SGHRS and CDR2 YFSETQ. This CDR3 has 13 residues. Here the CDR3 reads CASSLTGGDTQYF.

The V call is TRBV6-5, the J call TRBJ2-7; there is no DNA to check the TCRdb D call of TRBD1. Per the germline V gene, CDR1 is MNHEY and CDR2 is SVGAGI. The CDR3 runs to 13 residues. CDR3: CASSYGGGNEQYF.

The chain is built from TRBV7-2 and TRBJ2-2; TCRdb picks TRBD1, but there is no DNA to check that call. Germline V CDR1 and CDR2: SGHTA, FQGNSA. The CDR3 loop spans 13 amino acids. CDR3 loop: CASSLHRGGELFF.

V is TRBV4-1 and J is TRBJ2-7. The CDR3 covers 15 residues. CDR1 is MGHRA and CDR2 is YSYEKL in the germline V gene. The CDR3: CASSQGIGFSYEQYF.

CDR3 amino acids: CSVLQSHQDAFF. V is TRBV29-1 and J is TRBJ1-1. There are 12 residues in the CDR3. The germline gives CDR1 SQVTM, CDR2 ANQGSEA. The entire variable domain, with the rest obtained from reference TRBV29-1 and TRBJ1-1, is as follows: SAVISQKPSRDICQRGTSLTIQCQVDSQVTMMFWYRQQPGQSLTLIATANQGSEATYESGFVIDKFPISRPNLTFSTLTVSNMSPEDSSIYLCSVLQSHQDAFFGQGTRLTVV.

CDR3: CASSFRTFSYNEQFF. The chain employs TRBV5-4 and TRBJ2-1; the D call from TCRdb, TRBD1, cannot be confirmed without DNA. The CDR3 is 15 residues long. From germline, CDR1 is SGHNT and CDR2 YYREEE (reference sequence).